The clone carrying this T cell receptor beta chain appeared a single time. The junction differs from germline at one of its ends, possibly a read error. Germline V gene sequence: CDR1 SSHAT, CDR2 FNYEAQ (reference sequence). This CDR3 is built from 15 residues. Profiling relied on immunoSEQ multiplex PCR, and the TCRdb table lists in-frame clones only, not all of them. Counted here are 950,000 to 1,100,000 clones, about 75% occurring once; the ten biggest clones make up approximately 1.5%. The data are from a study of shared clonotypes between healthy human individuals. The V gene is TRBV7-7, the J gene TRBJ2-1; D gene uncertain. The sample consisted of memory CD4+ T cells sorted from blood. The sample's subset: CD45RA-negative fraction. The clonotype was recovered from a man between 18 and 29 years old in good health. CDR3 loop: CASSASLLGYNEQFF. CDR3 nucleotides: TGTGCTAGCAGCGCTTCTCTATTAGGCTACAATGAGCAGTTCTTC.